The following is a TCR beta chain sequence with its context. Its antigen is as yet unknown. The data derive from a study of T cells expressing NK-cell markers. General study points: Four of the donors also had these clonotypes leading their CD3+CD56-NKG2C+ fraction. It remained uncertain whether the expanded NKG2C+ T cell clones were specific for HCMV antigens.

TCRdb re-called the 5' RACE reads and shows each CDR3 protein once, DNA omitted. Recorded here are about 390,000 distinct CDR3 sequences; the top ten clones represent roughly 10%. This CDR3 is 13 amino acids long. Germline-derived CDR1 and CDR2 are MNHEY and SVGEGT. V usage is TRBV6-2 or TRBV6-3 and J usage is TRBJ2-1; TCRdb selects TRBD1, and the lack of DNA leaves this call unchecked. The sequence was collected from a woman in her forties or fifties in good health. Material: blood T cells: a sorted CD56 or NKG2C T cell subset, CD4+ or CD8+ T cells, or bulk PBMC T cells (not recorded which). CDR3 sequence: CASTDRTANEQFF.